This T cell receptor (beta chain) appears in the sequencing data of a study of beta chain features in type 1 diabetes. The CDR3 sequence is 13 residues long. Per the germline V gene, CDR1 is SGHNT and CDR2 is YENEEA. V was shortened by 2 bases and J by 9 bases, with 11 bases between the two germline ends. Since all of the isolated RNA was reverse transcribed, expressed TCRB transcripts were what got sequenced. The data were produced by immunoSEQ multiplex PCR, yet TCRdb's version contains in-frame clones alone and is incomplete. The data hold around 400,000 clones, with approximately 15% observed a single time.

Sequenced: naive CD4+ T cells from blood. The rearrangement joins TRBV11-3 to TRBJ2-1, with D hard to call. The receptor's source is a woman aged 18 to 35 in good health. Here the CDR3 reads CASSLYPSVEQFF. The CDR3 DNA sequence: TGTGCCAGCAGCTTATACCCCTCGGTTGAGCAGTTCTTC.